These 30 T cell receptor beta chains came from one sample sequenced in a study of T cell responses to AZD1222 COVID-19 vaccine. The protocol was immunoSEQ multiplex PCR, while the TCRdb copy is restricted to in-frame clones and leaves out a portion. This sample has 110,000 to 150,000 clones, with more than 80% found just once. The sample consisted of peripheral blood, taken on day 0 of AZD1222 vaccination. These receptors came from an adult in good health.

The chain employs TRBV5-5 and TRBJ1-2, with unresolved D. The V and J ends lost 1 base and 8 bases respectively, with 15 bases between them. The germline V gene encodes CDR1 SGHKS and CDR2 YYEKEE (reference sequence). The length of the CDR3 is 14 residues. CDR3 sequence (DNA): TGTGCCAGCAGCTTGTCTCAGGTCATCCCCGGCTACACCTTC. Translation: CASSLSQVIPGYTF.

Here the CDR3 DNA reads TGTGCCAGCAGCAAAATTTCTGGGCAGGGGCGCGAAAAACTGTTTTTT. It yields the protein CASSKISGQGREKLFF. This rearrangement joins TRBV11-2 to TRBJ1-4, with a possible D match to TRBD1 (6 bases). The CDR3 is made up of 16 amino acids. Germline CDR1 SGHAT, CDR2 FQNNGV. V dropped 5 bases and J dropped 8 bases, with 21 bases sitting between them.

This clone was found once. The chain is built from TRBV11-2 and TRBJ1-1; D remains unclear. The ends were cut back, 2 bases at V and 6 bases at J, with 13 bases in the middle. CDR1 SGHAT and CDR2 FQNNGV come from the germline V gene. There are 14 residues in the CDR3. The CDR3 sequence is CASSLRGGGAEAFF. As DNA, the CDR3 is TGTGCCAGCAGCTTAAGAGGAGGAGGCGCTGAAGCTTTCTTT.

V is TRBV28 and J is TRBJ1-4; weak D call: TRBD1 (5 bases). Germline V CDR1 and CDR2: MDHEN, SYDVKM. The CDR3 is made up of 10 amino acids. Trimming took off 8 bases at V and 10 bases at J, with 8 bases between the two ends. The CDR3 loop reads CASAGGKLFF. CDR3 nucleotides: TGTGCCAGCGCCGGGGGAAAACTGTTTTTT.

This clone appeared once. The chain couples TRBV18 to TRBJ1-2; tentative D call: TRBD1 (5 bases). V was pared by 6 bases and J by 4 bases, with 21 bases between. This CDR3 spans 16 amino acids. The germline V gene encodes CDR1 KGHSH and CDR2 LQKENI. This chain's CDR3 is CASSPALVTRGYGYTF. The CDR3 region has the DNA TGTGCCAGCTCCCCTGCCCTAGTGACAAGGGGCTATGGCTACACCTTC.

The chain links TRBV29-1 to TRBJ1-1; D remains ambiguous. Germline CDR1 reads SQVTM; CDR2 reads ANQGSEA. The V gene lost 1 base and the J gene lost 0 bases, with 3 bases spanning the gap. The CDR3 length is 12 residues. The DNA of the CDR3 is TGCAGCGTTGAAGTGGTGAACACTGAAGCTTTCTTT. This gives the protein CSVEVVNTEAFF.

CDR3 region: CASIDIGTANEKLFF. CDR3 nucleotide sequence: TGTGCCAGCATCGACATAGGGACTGCGAATGAAAAACTGTTTTTT. The chain carries TRBV7-9 and TRBJ1-4, with a tentative D call TRBD1 (5 bases). The CDR3 is 15 amino acids. V lost 7 bases and J lost 5, with 17 bases in between. Per germline, CDR1 SEHNR and CDR2 FQNEAQ (reference sequence).

The chain uses TRBV28 and TRBJ2-7; 11 positions agree with TRBD2. The CDR3 loop spans 14 amino acids. In germline, CDR1 is MDHEN, CDR2 SYDVKM. V was clipped by 6 bases and J by 3 bases; unmatched bases: 4. The CDR3 nucleotides are TGTGCCAGCAGAGGACTAGCGGGTAACTACGAGCAGTACTTC. This gives the protein CASRGLAGNYEQYF.

This clone came up a few times. The genes are TRBV16 and TRBJ1-2; a weak D match, TRBD1 (6 bases). There are 16 residues in the CDR3. Deletions cut 3 bases from V and 2 bases from J, with 16 bases between. From germline, CDR1 is KGHSY and CDR2 FQNENV. The CDR3 DNA follows: TGTGCCAGCAGCCAGCGACAGGCACTACCAAACTATGGCTACACCTTC. Its protein is CASSQRQALPNYGYTF.

The chain has TRBV7-9 and TRBJ1-2; D gene ambiguous. This CDR3 has 16 amino acids. V lost 5 bases, J lost 5 bases, and 21 bases lay in between. The V gene's germline CDR1 is SEHNR and CDR2 FQNEAQ (reference sequence). The CDR3 region is CASSRLSSLRDYGYTF. CDR3 coding DNA: TGTGCCAGCAGCCGATTAAGTAGCCTTCGAGATTATGGCTACACCTTC.

The rearrangement links TRBV7-9 to TRBJ2-3, with 10 positions matching TRBD1. Trimming took 3 bases from V and 4 from J; bases not matched to a gene: 4. The germline gives CDR1 SEHNR, CDR2 FQNEAQ (reference sequence). The CDR3 is 15 residues long. The CDR3 nucleotides are TGTGCCAGCAGCTTTGACAGGGGGCGGGCAGATACGCAGTATTTT. Translation gives CASSFDRGRADTQYF.

The chain recombines TRBV27 with TRBJ2-3; tentatively, D is TRBD1 (5 bases). V gave up 0 bases and J gave up 3 bases, with 10 bases separating them. The CDR3 contains 15 residues. Germline V gives CDR1 MNHEY, CDR2 SMNVEV (reference sequence). The CDR3 DNA reads TGTGCCAGCAGTTTATCCAGGGTCAAGACAGATACGCAGTATTTT. Protein sequence: CASSLSRVKTDTQYF.

The V call is TRBV6-4, the J call TRBJ1-1; no clear D gene. The germline CDR1 and CDR2 sequences are MRHNA and SNTAGT. The CDR3 loop spans 13 amino acids. Trimming cost V 4 bases and J 1 base, with 7 bases left between them. The CDR3 loop is CASSAVGNTEAFF. The CDR3 DNA follows: TGTGCCAGCAGTGCGGTGGGGAACACTGAAGCTTTCTTT.

This sequence joins TRBV6-5 and TRBJ1-1; maybe TRBD1 (6 bases). The germline V gene has CDR1 MNHEY and CDR2 SVGAGI. CDR3 length: 12 amino acids. The V and J ends lost 6 bases and 6 bases respectively, with 11 bases between them. The CDR3 loop reads CASRTGQPEAFF. Written as DNA, the CDR3 is TGTGCCAGCAGGACCGGACAGCCTGAAGCTTTCTTT.

The chain uses TRBV6-5 and TRBJ1-1; possible D gene TRBD1, 6 bases. The CDR3 is made up of 13 amino acids. The germline CDR1 and CDR2 sequences are MNHEY and SVGAGI. V was clipped by 5 bases and J by 1 base, with 8 bases between them. The CDR3 protein is CASSQGSNTEAFF. The CDR3 region has the DNA TGTGCCAGCAGTCAGGGGTCGAACACTGAAGCTTTCTTT.

This clone has just one count. This rearrangement joins TRBV19 to TRBJ2-1; D might be TRBD2 (7 bases). V lost 8 bases to trimming and J lost 6 bases, with 20 bases between them. The germline V gene has CDR1 LNHDA and CDR2 SQIVND (reference sequence). The CDR3 length is 15 residues. The CDR3 sequence: CASHRAAGGLNEQFF. CDR3 DNA sequence: TGTGCCAGTCACCGGGCCGCCGGGGGGCTCAATGAGCAGTTCTTC.

The chain is built from TRBV5-1 and TRBJ2-1; 9 nucleotides match TRBD1. V trimming: 2 bases; J trimming: 5 bases; junction bases outside the gene matches: 5. Germline V gene lookup returns CDR1 SGHRS and CDR2 YFSETQ. The CDR3 length is 15 residues. The CDR3, as DNA: TGCGCCAGCAGCTTTCATGGGACAGGGAACAATGAGCAGTTCTTC. Its translation: CASSFHGTGNNEQFF.

This chain joins TRBV19 and TRBJ2-7; a possible D gene is TRBD1 (6 bases). Germline V CDR1 and CDR2: LNHDA, SQIVND (reference sequence). The CDR3 totals 15 residues. V dropped 5 bases and J dropped 3 bases, with 17 bases sitting between them. CDR3 in DNA: TGTGCCAGTAGTCGGGCTACAGGGCCCTACTACGAGCAGTACTTC. It encodes CASSRATGPYYEQYF.

The genes are TRBV5-8 and TRBJ2-1; D may be TRBD1 or TRBD2 (6 bases each). From germline, CDR1 is SGHTS and CDR2 YDEGEE. This CDR3 is built from 15 residues. Between the trimmed V and J ends, which lost 2 bases and 0 bases, there was a span of 9 bases. Here the CDR3 reads CASSLEGGSYNEQFF. As DNA, the CDR3 is TGTGCCAGCAGCTTAGAGGGGGGCTCCTACAATGAGCAGTTCTTC. The full variable domain, in which reference TRBV5-8 and TRBJ2-1 provide the parts outside the CDR3, is EAGVTQSPTHLIKTRGQQATLRCSPISGHTSVYWYQQALGLGLQFLLWYDEGEERNRGNFPPRFSGRQFPNYSSELNVNALELEDSALYLCASSLEGGSYNEQFFGPGTRLTVL.

The chain recombines TRBV2 with TRBJ2-2, with 9 bases fitting TRBD2. Germline V gene data show CDR1 as SNHLY and CDR2 as FYNNEI. This CDR3 region has 15 residues. J was trimmed by 3 bases and V by 5 bases; bases with no gene match: 4. The CDR3: CASSLTSGHTGELFF. Here the CDR3 DNA reads TGTGCCAGCAGTCTGACTAGCGGACACACCGGGGAGCTGTTTTTT.

The table lists this clone with a count of one. The gene calls are TRBV11-3 and TRBJ2-3, with TRBD2 as a possible D gene (5 bases). Looked up from germline, CDR1 is SGHNT and CDR2 is YENEEA. This CDR3 is 15 amino acids long. The V and J ends lost 3 bases and 0 bases respectively, with 10 bases between them. CDR3 sequence reads: CASSFGEGSTDTQYF. CDR3 coding DNA: TGTGCCAGCAGCTTCGGGGAAGGAAGCACAGATACGCAGTATTTT.

This clone was observed a single time. The CDR3 protein is CASSSYLGILSNQPQHF. DNA for the CDR3: TGTGCCAGCAGTTCCTACCTCGGAATTTTGAGCAATCAGCCCCAGCATTTT. The J gene is TRBJ1-5, the V gene TRBV27; D uncertain. The V end was cut by 4 bases, the J end by 1 base, with 17 bases between. The CDR3 has 17 amino acids. Germline CDR1 reads MNHEY; CDR2 reads SMNVEV (reference sequence).

This clone was detected once. This chain connects TRBV3-1 (or the pseudogene TRBV3-2) to TRBJ2-7; D uncertain. The V gene's germline CDR1 is LGHDT and CDR2 YNNKEL (reference sequence). V was clipped by 2 bases and J by 4 bases, with 6 bases between them. CDR3 length: 12 amino acids. CDR3 amino acids: CASSQTDYEQYF. The DNA of the CDR3 is TGTGCCAGCAGCCAAACTGATTACGAGCAGTACTTC.

The gene calls are TRBV2 and TRBJ1-2, with 8 bases matching TRBD1. Trimming took 4 bases from V and 6 from J; bases not matched to a gene: 7. The germline CDR1 and CDR2 sequences are SNHLY and FYNNEI. This CDR3 is built from 14 residues. In nucleotides, the CDR3 is TGTGCCAGCAGTGTTAGACAGGGGAGGGATGGCTACACCTTC. Protein: CASSVRQGRDGYTF.

This clone occurred a few times. The chain is built from TRBV4-1 and TRBJ1-3; weak D call: TRBD1 (5 bases). Germline V lookup: CDR1 MGHRA, CDR2 YSYEKL. The germline V and J ends were trimmed by 1 base and 0 bases, with 13 bases remaining between them. The CDR3 sequence is 17 residues long. The CDR3 coding sequence is TGCGCCAGCAGCCAAGCCGGGGGAAGGAGCTCTGGAAACACCATATATTTT. Protein: CASSQAGGRSSGNTIYF.

The chain combines TRBV29-1 with TRBJ2-7, with 9 nucleotides matching TRBD1. The CDR3 is made up of 14 amino acids. Germline CDR1 reads SQVTM; CDR2 reads ANQGSEA. The V and J ends lost 7 bases and 5 bases, in that order; junction bases with no gene match: 12. The CDR3 DNA reads TGCAGCGCTGGGGGCGGGACAGGGATGGACGAGCAGTACTTC. As protein: CSAGGGTGMDEQYF.

The chain has TRBV12-5 and TRBJ1-1; D possibly corresponds to TRBD1 (5 bases). CDR1 is LGHNT and CDR2 is FRNRAP in the germline V gene. Trimming removed 6 bases from V and 3 bases from J, with 11 bases in between. The CDR3 loop spans 13 amino acids. The CDR3, as DNA: TGTGCTAGTGGCAGGGAGGTGTACACTGAAGCTTTCTTT. Protein sequence: CASGREVYTEAFF.

This chain joins TRBV27 and TRBJ2-7, with D perhaps TRBD1 or TRBD2 (6 bases each). The CDR3 is 14 residues long. V lost 4 bases and J lost 4, with 14 bases in between. Germline CDR1 and CDR2: MNHEY and SMNVEV (reference sequence). The CDR3 loop is CASSSPRRGYEQYF. In DNA form, the CDR3 reads TGTGCCAGCAGTTCCCCCCGGAGGGGGTACGAGCAGTACTTC.

The V and J genes are TRBV7-2 and TRBJ1-6; D is unresolved. The CDR3 length is 16 residues. CDR1 and CDR2 (germline): SGHTA, FQGNSA. The germline V and J ends were trimmed by 5 bases and 5 bases, with 16 bases remaining between them. The CDR3 region has the DNA TGTGCCAGCAGCACCTTGCTGGCGATTAATAATTCACCCCTCCACTTT. It translates to CASSTLLAINNSPLHF.

J is TRBJ1-6 and V is TRBV18, with unresolved D. Germline V gene data show CDR1 as KGHSH and CDR2 as LQKENI. The CDR3 spans 14 residues. Trimming shortened V by 2 bases and J by 6 bases, and 8 bases separated the two germline ends. In DNA form, the CDR3 reads TGTGCCAGCTCACCAGCGGGAATTAATTCACCCCTCCACTTT. Translated, it gives CASSPAGINSPLHF.